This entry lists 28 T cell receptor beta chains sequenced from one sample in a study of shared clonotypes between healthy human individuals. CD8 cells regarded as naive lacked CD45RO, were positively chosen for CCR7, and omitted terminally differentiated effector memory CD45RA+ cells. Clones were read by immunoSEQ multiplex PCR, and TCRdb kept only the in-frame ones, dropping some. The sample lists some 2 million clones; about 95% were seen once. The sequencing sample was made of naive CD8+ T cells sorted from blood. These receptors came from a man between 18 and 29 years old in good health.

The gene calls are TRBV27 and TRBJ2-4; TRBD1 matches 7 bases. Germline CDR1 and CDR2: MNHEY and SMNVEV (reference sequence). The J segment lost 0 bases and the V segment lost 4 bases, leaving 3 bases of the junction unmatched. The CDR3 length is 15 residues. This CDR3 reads CASSSRTGAKNIQYF. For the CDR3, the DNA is TGTGCCAGCAGTTCCCGGACAGGAGCCAAAAACATTCAGTACTTC.

CDR3 region: CATLATGSFHF. In DNA, the CDR3 is TGTGCCACCCTGGCGACAGGGAGCTTCCATTTT. J is TRBJ1-5 and V is TRBV19, with 7 positions matching TRBD1. The CDR3 totals 11 residues. After removal of 10 bases from V and 16 bases from J, the junction contained 13 bases not matched to a gene. Germline values: CDR1 LNHDA, CDR2 SQIVND (reference sequence).

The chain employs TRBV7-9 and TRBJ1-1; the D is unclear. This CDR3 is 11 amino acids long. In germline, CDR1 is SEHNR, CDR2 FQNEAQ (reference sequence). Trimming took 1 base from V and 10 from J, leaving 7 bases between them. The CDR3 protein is CASSLDSGAFF. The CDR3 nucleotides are TGTGCCAGCAGCTTAGATTCCGGAGCTTTCTTT.

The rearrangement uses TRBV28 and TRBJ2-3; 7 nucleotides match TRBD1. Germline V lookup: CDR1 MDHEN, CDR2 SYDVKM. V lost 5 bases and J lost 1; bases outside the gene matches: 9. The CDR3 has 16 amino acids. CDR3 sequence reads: CASSPWVTGGTDTQYF. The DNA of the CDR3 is TGTGCCAGCAGTCCTTGGGTTACAGGGGGCACAGATACGCAGTATTTT.

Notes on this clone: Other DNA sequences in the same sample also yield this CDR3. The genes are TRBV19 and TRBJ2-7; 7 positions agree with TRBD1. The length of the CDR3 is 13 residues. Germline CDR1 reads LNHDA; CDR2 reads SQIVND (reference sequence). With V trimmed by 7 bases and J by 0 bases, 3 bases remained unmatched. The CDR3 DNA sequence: TGTGCCAGTACCCCAGGGGGCTCCTACGAGCAGTACTTC. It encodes CASTPGGSYEQYF.

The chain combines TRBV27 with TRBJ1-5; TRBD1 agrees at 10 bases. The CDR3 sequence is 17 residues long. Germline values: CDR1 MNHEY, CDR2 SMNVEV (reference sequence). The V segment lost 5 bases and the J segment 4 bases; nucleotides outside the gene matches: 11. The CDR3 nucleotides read TGTGCCAGCAGTCAGTTCCTGGGACAGGGGACAAATCAGCCCCAGCATTTT. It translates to CASSQFLGQGTNQPQHF.

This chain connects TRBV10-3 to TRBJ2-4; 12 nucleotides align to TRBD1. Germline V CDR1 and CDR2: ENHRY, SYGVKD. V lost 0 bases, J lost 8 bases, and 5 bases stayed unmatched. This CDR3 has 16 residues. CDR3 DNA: TGTGCCATCAGTGAGTCGGGGGGACAGGGGGCAGACATTCAGTACTTC. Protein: CAISESGGQGADIQYF.

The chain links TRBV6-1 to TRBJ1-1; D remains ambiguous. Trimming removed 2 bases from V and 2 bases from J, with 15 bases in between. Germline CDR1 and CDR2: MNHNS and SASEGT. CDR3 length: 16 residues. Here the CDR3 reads CASSESRVGHNTEAFF. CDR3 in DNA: TGTGCCAGCAGTGAATCAAGGGTCGGTCATAACACTGAAGCTTTCTTT.

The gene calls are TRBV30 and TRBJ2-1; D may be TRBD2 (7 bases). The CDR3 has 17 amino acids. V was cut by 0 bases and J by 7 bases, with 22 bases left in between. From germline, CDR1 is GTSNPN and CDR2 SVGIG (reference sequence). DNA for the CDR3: TGTGCCTGGAGTGTTATAGGGGGGGAGGGCCGGTTTAATGAGCAGTTCTTC. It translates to CAWSVIGGEGRFNEQFF.

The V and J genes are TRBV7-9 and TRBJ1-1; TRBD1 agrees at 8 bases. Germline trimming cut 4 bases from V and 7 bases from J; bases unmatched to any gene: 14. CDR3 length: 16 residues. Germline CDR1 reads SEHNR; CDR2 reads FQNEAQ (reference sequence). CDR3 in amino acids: CASSSGAGGFRVEAFF. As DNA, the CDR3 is TGTGCCAGCAGCTCCGGGGCAGGGGGCTTTCGGGTTGAAGCTTTCTTT.

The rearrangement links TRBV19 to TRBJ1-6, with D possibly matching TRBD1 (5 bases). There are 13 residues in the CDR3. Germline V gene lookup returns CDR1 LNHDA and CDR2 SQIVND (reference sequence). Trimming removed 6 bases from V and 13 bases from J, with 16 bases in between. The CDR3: CASSLGTSSPLHF. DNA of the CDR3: TGTGCCAGTAGCCTCGGGACTTCCTCGCCCCTCCACTTT.

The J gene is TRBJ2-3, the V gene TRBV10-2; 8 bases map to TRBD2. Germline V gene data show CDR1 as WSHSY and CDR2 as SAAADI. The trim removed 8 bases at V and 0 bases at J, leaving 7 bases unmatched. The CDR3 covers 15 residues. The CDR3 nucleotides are TGCGCCAGCGGGGAGGGGACTAGTAGCACAGATACGCAGTATTTT. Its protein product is CASGEGTSSTDTQYF.

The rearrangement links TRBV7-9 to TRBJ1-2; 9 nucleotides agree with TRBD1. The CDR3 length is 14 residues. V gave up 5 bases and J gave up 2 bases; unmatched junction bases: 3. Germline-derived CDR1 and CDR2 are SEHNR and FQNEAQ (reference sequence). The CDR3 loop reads CASSAGTGNYGYTF. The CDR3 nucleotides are TGTGCCAGCAGCGCCGGGACAGGGAACTATGGCTACACCTTC.

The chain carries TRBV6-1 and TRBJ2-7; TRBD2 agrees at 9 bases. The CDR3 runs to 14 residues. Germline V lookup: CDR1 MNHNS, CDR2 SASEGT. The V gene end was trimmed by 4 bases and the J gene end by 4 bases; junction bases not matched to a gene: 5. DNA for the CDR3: TGTGCCAGCAGTGTGTCGGCGGGAGGGTACGAGCAGTACTTC. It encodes CASSVSAGGYEQYF.

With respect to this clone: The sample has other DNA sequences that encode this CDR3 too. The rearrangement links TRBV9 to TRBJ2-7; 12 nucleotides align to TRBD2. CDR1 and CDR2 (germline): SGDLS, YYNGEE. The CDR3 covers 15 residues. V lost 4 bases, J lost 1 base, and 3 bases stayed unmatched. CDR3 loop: CASSSGLAGSYEQYF. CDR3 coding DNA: TGTGCCAGCAGCTCAGGACTAGCGGGATCCTACGAGCAGTACTTC.

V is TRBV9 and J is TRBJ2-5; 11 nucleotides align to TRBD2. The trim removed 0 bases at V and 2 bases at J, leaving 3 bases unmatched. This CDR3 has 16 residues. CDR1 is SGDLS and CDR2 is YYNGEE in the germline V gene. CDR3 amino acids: CASSVVASGGQETQYF. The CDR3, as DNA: TGTGCCAGCAGCGTAGTGGCTAGCGGGGGGCAAGAGACCCAGTACTTC.

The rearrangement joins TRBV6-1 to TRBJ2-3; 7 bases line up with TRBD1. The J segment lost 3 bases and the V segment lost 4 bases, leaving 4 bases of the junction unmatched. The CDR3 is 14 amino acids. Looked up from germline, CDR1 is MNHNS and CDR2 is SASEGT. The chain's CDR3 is CASSVYRGTDTQYF. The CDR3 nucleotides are TGTGCCAGCAGTGTCTACAGGGGAACAGATACGCAGTATTTT.

CDR3 amino acids: CASSPYFPWREEEEQYF. CDR3 in DNA: TGTGCCAGCAGTCCGTACTTCCCTTGGCGGGAGGAGGAGGAGCAGTACTTC. The chain employs TRBV27 and TRBJ2-7; 8 bases are a match to TRBD2. CDR1 MNHEY and CDR2 SMNVEV come from the germline V gene (reference sequence). CDR3 length equals 17 residues. J gave up 7 bases and V 5 bases, and 19 bases lay outside the gene matches.

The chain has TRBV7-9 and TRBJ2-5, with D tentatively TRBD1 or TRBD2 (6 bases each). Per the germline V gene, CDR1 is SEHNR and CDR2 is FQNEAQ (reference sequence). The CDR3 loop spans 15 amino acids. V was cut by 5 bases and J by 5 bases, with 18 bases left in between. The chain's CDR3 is CASSPSRGRTETQYF. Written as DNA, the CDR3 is TGTGCCAGCAGCCCTTCCCGGGGGCGGACGGAGACCCAGTACTTC.

CDR3 DNA sequence: TGTGCCAGTAGTACGGGCAGGGGCACCTACGAGCAGTACTTC. This translates into CASSTGRGTYEQYF. The gene calls are TRBV19 and TRBJ2-7; D possibly corresponds to TRBD1 (6 bases). The CDR3 extends over 14 amino acids. CDR1 is LNHDA, CDR2 SQIVND, per germline (reference sequence). V was trimmed by 4 bases and J by 2 bases, leaving 12 bases between them.

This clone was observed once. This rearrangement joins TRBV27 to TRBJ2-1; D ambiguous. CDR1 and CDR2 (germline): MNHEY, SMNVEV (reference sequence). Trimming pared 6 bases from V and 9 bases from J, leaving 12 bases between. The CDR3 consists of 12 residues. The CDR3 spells CASSPLQGEQFF. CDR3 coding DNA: TGTGCCAGCAGCCCCCTGCAAGGTGAGCAGTTCTTC.

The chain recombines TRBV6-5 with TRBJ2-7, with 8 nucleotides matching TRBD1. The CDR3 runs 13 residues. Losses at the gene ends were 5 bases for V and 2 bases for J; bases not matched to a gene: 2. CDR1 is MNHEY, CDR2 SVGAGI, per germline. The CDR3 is CASSTQGAYEQYF. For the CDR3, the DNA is TGTGCCAGCAGTACACAGGGGGCCTACGAGCAGTACTTC.

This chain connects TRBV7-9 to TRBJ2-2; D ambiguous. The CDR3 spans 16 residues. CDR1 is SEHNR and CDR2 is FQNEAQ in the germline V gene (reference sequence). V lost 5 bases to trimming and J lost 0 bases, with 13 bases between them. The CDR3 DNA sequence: TGTGCCAGCAGCCCCCTTGAAGGGCCGAACACCGGGGAGCTGTTTTTT. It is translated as CASSPLEGPNTGELFF.

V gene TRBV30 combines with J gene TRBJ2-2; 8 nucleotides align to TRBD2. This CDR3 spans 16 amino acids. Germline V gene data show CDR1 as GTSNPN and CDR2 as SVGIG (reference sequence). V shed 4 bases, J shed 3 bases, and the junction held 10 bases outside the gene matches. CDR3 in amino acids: CAWTPWSGSDTGELFF. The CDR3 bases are TGTGCCTGGACCCCCTGGAGCGGGAGCGACACCGGGGAGCTGTTTTTT.

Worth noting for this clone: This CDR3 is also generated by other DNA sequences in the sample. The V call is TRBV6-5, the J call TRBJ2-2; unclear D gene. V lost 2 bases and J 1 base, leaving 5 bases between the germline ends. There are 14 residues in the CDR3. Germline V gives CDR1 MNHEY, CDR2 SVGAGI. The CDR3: CASSYSENTGELFF. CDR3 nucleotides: TGTGCCAGCAGTTACAGCGAGAACACCGGGGAGCTGTTTTTT.

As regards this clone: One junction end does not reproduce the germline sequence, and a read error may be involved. The CDR3 DNA is TGTGCCAGCAGCCATCCGGGAGTGCCTCTCTTC. Its protein product is CASSHPGVPLF. This chain links TRBV7-9 with TRBJ2-1, with D perhaps matching TRBD2 (6 bases). This CDR3 has 11 residues. The germline V gene has CDR1 SEHNR and CDR2 FQNEAQ (reference sequence).

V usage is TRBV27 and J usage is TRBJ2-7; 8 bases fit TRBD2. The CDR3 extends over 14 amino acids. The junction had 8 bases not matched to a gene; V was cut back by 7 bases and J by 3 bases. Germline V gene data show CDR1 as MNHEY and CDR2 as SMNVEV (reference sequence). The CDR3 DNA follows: TGTGCCAGCAAGATGGCGGGAGGCCACTACGAGCAGTACTTC. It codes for CASKMAGGHYEQYF.

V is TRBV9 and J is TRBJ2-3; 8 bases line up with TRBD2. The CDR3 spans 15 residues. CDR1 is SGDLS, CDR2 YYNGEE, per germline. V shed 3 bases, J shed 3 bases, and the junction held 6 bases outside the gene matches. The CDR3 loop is CASSDSGLETDTQYF. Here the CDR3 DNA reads TGTGCCAGCAGCGATTCGGGACTAGAAACAGATACGCAGTATTTT.